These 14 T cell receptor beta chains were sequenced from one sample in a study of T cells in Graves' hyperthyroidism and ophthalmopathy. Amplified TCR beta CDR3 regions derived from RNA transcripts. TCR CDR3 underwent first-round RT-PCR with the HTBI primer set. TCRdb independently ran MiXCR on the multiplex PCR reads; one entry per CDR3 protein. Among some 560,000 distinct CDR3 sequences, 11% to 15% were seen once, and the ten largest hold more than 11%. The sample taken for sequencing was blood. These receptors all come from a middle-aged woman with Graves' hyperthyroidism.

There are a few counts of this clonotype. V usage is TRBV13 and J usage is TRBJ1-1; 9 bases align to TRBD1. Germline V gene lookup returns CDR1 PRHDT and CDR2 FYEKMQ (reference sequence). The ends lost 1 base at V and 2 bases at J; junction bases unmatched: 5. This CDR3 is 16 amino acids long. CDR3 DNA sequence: TGTGCCAGCAGCTTAGAAAGGGACAGGGTTAACACTGAAGCTTTCTTT. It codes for CASSLERDRVNTEAFF.

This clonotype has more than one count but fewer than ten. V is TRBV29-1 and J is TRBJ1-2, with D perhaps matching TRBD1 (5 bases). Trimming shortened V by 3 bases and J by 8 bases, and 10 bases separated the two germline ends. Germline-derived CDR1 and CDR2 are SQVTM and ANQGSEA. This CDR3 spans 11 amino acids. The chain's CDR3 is CSVEGDQGYTF. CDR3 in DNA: TGCAGCGTTGAGGGGGATCAAGGCTACACCTTC.

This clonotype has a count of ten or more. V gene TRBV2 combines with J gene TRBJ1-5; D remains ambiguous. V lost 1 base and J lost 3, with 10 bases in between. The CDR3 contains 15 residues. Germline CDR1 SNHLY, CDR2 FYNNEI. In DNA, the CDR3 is TGTGCCAGCAGTGAAGGATGGTCGGACAATCAGCCCCAGCATTTT. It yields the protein CASSEGWSDNQPQHF.

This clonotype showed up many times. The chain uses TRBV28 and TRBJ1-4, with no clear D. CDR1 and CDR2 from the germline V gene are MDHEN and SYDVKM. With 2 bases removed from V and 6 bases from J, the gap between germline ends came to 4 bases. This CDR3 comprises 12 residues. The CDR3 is CASSLRDEKLFF. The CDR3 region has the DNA TGTGCCAGCAGTTTAAGGGATGAAAAACTGTTTTTT.

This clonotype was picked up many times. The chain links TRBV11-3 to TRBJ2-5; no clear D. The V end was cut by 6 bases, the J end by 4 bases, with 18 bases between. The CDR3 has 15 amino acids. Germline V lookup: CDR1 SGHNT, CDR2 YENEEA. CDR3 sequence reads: CASSPNSLLGETQYF. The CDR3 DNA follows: TGTGCCAGCAGTCCAAACTCACTGCTAGGAGAGACCCAGTACTTC.

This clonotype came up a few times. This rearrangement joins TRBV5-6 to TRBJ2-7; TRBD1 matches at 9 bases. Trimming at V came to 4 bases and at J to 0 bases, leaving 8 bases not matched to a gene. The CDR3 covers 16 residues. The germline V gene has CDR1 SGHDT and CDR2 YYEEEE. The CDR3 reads CASSRRTGALSYEQYF. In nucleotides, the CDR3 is TGTGCCAGCAGCCGTAGGACAGGGGCACTCTCCTACGAGCAGTACTTC.

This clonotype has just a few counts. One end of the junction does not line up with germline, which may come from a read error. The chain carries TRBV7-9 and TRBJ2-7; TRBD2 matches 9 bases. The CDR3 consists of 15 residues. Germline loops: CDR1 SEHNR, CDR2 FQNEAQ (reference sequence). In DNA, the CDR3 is TGCGCCAGCAGCCTAGGGTTAGGGGCGGGAGGGGAGCAGTACTTC. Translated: CASSLGLGAGGEQYF.

The CDR3 is CASRGTSGRAVEQFF. The CDR3 DNA reads as TGTGCCAGCCGAGGGACTAGCGGGAGGGCCGTTGAGCAGTTCTTC. This chain uses TRBV7-2 with TRBJ2-1, with TRBD2 matching 16 bases. Trimming removed 8 bases from V and 9 bases from J; junction bases left unmatched: 7. This CDR3 spans 15 amino acids. Per the germline V gene, CDR1 is SGHTA and CDR2 is FQGNSA.

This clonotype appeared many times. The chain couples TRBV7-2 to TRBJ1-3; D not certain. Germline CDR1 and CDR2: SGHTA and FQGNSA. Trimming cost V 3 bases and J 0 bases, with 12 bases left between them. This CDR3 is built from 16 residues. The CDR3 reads CASSLGALYSGNTIYF. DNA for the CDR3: TGTGCCAGCAGCTTGGGAGCGCTGTACTCTGGAAACACCATATATTTT.

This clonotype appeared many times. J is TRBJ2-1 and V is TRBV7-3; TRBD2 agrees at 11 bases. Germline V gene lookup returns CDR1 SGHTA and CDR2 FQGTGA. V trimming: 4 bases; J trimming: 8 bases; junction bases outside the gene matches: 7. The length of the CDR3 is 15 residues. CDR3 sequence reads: CASSSLAGGIDEQFF. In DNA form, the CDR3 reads TGTGCCAGCAGCTCTCTAGCGGGAGGCATCGATGAGCAGTTCTTC.

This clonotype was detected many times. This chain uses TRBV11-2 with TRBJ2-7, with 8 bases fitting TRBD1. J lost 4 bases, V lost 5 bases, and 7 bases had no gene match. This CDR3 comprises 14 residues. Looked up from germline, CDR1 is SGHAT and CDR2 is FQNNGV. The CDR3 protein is CASSPDRGIYEQYF. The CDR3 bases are TGTGCCAGCAGCCCAGACAGGGGTATATACGAGCAGTACTTC.

CDR3 DNA: TGTGCCAGCAGCTTAGGTTGGACTAGCGGTCGCACAGATACGCAGTATTTT. This gives the protein CASSLGWTSGRTDTQYF. The chain joins TRBV7-8 to TRBJ2-3; 10 nucleotides match TRBD2. V was clipped by 1 base and J by 1 base; unmatched bases: 5. This CDR3 contains 17 residues. The germline CDR1 and CDR2 sequences are SGHVS and FQNEAQ.

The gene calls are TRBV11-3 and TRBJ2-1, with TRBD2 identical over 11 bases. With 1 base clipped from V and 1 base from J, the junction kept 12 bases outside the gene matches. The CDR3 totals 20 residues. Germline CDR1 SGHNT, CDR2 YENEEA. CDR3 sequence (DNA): TGTGCCAGCAGCTTAGTGGCGTTGGGGACTAGCGGCTATTCCTACAATGAGCAGTTCTTC. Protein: CASSLVALGTSGYSYNEQFF.

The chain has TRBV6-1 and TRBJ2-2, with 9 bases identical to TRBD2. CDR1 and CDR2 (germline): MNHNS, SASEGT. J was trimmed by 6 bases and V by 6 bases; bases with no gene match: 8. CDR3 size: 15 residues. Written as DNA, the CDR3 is TGTGCCAGCAGCGCTAGCGGGGCCCTCCCCGGGGAGCTGTTTTTT. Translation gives CASSASGALPGELFF.